These 32 T cell receptor beta chains came from one sample sequenced in a study of vaccination and CD4 T cells after COVID-19. Cultured CD4+ T-cell DNA underwent Oncomine TCR Beta short-read sequencing. One entry per CDR3 protein, called by TCRdb with MiXCR from the PCR reads. The data show some 15,000 distinct CDR3 sequences, with approximately 60% seen just once and more than 13% held by the top ten. Treatment in this sample: roughly 11-day PBMC culture with coronavirus spike peptide pools or control peptides (ViraFEST assay). No antigens are known for them. Sequencing was done on a sample of CD4+ T cells from blood, cultured in vitro. These receptors were obtained from a human donor who had recovered from COVID-19.

This clonotype was observed a few times. This rearrangement joins TRBV24-1 to TRBJ2-2, with 8 positions matching TRBD2. V lost 6 bases to trimming and J lost 3 bases; unmatched junction nucleotides: 8. Looked up from germline, CDR1 is KGHDR and CDR2 is SFDVKD. The CDR3 totals 16 residues. The chain's CDR3 is CATSSDGRAYTGELFF. In nucleotides, the CDR3 is TGTGCCACCAGTTCCGACGGGAGGGCCTACACCGGGGAGCTGTTTTTT.

V usage is TRBV20-1 and J usage is TRBJ2-7, with 7 bases fitting TRBD2. Germline CDR1 DFQATT, CDR2 SNEGSKA (reference sequence). The J segment lost 0 bases and the V segment lost 0 bases, leaving 5 bases of the junction unmatched. The CDR3 runs to 15 residues. The CDR3, as DNA: TGCAGTGCTAGAGATACGGCTAGCGGCTCCTACGAGCAGTACTTC. This encodes CSARDTASGSYEQYF.

This clonotype was seen only a few times. The V and J genes are TRBV20-1 and TRBJ2-7; a possible D gene is TRBD1 (7 bases). Trimming shortened V by 3 bases and J by 0 bases, and 15 bases separated the two germline ends. Germline CDR1 and CDR2: DFQATT and SNEGSKA (reference sequence). CDR3 length: 15 residues. Here the CDR3 DNA reads TGCAGTGCTAGCAGGGGGGCGCCTAGCTCCTACGAGCAGTACTTC. The encoded protein is CSASRGAPSSYEQYF.

The rearrangement joins TRBV2 to TRBJ2-7; D is unresolved. Germline V CDR1 and CDR2: SNHLY, FYNNEI. The CDR3 sequence is 17 residues long. V lost 6 bases and J lost 0, with 21 bases in between. The DNA for the CDR3 is TGTGCCAGCAGGGCACCTGTCCTCACCACCCCCTCCTACGAGCAGTACTTC. Encoded protein: CASRAPVLTTPSYEQYF.

This chain connects TRBV7-2 to TRBJ2-2, with D perhaps matching TRBD1 (5 bases). The CDR3 contains 14 residues. V gave up 6 bases and J gave up 3 bases, with 11 bases separating them. Germline V gives CDR1 SGHTA, CDR2 FQGNSA. The CDR3 bases are TGTGCCAGCAGGCCTAGGGGCCACACCGGGGAGCTGTTTTTT. Translating gives CASRPRGHTGELFF.

The chain couples TRBV6-2 or TRBV6-3 to TRBJ2-3; no firm D call. The CDR3 loop spans 14 amino acids. Trimming shortened V by 8 bases and J by 1 base, and 13 bases separated the two germline ends. Germline CDR1 and CDR2: MNHEY and SVGEGT. CDR3 residues: CASRKIGGTDTQYF. For the CDR3, the DNA is TGTGCCAGCCGCAAAATCGGTGGCACAGATACGCAGTATTTT.

The chain recombines TRBV20-1 with TRBJ2-5; 8 bases match TRBD1. From germline, CDR1 is DFQATT and CDR2 SNEGSKA (reference sequence). The CDR3 extends over 14 amino acids. The J segment lost 1 base and the V segment lost 2 bases, leaving 3 bases of the junction unmatched. The CDR3: CSARPGTGQETQYF. In DNA, the CDR3 is TGCAGTGCTAGACCGGGGACAGGCCAAGAGACCCAGTACTTC.

V and J are TRBV19 and TRBJ2-1; unclear D gene. Trimming took 5 bases from V and 5 from J, leaving 7 bases between them. Germline V gene data show CDR1 as LNHDA and CDR2 as SQIVND (reference sequence). The CDR3 is made up of 12 amino acids. The CDR3 region is CASSLRNNEQFF. The CDR3 nucleotides are TGTGCCAGTAGTTTAAGGAACAATGAGCAGTTCTTC.

This clonotype is labeled as medium-sized (0.01 to 0.1%). The rearrangement joins TRBV11-3 to TRBJ1-1; D not resolved. Per the germline V gene, CDR1 is SGHNT and CDR2 is YENEEA. Trimming cost V 4 bases and J 3 bases, with 9 bases left between them. This CDR3 has 13 residues. The CDR3, as DNA: TGTGCCAGCAGCTCCGGGCAGGACACTGAAGCTTTCTTT. It encodes CASSSGQDTEAFF.

This chain joins TRBV7-6 and TRBJ1-4; no clear D. CDR1 and CDR2 from the germline V gene are SGHVS and FNYEAQ. Trimming took off 4 bases at V and 1 base at J, with 10 bases between the two ends. CDR3 size: 15 residues. The DNA for the CDR3 is TGTGCCAGCAGCTCTCCAGGAGGAACTAATGAAAAACTGTTTTTT. It is translated as CASSSPGGTNEKLFF.

V is TRBV9 and J is TRBJ2-1; 8 bases align to TRBD2. The trim removed 1 base at V and 11 bases at J, leaving 5 bases unmatched. The CDR3 runs to 13 residues. Germline V gene data show CDR1 as SGDLS and CDR2 as YYNGEE. The CDR3, as DNA: TGTGCCAGCAGCGTAAAAGCGGGAGTGAAGCAGTTCTTC. Residues: CASSVKAGVKQFF.

V usage is TRBV20-1 and J usage is TRBJ1-5; 7 bases are a match to TRBD1. The V gene's germline CDR1 is DFQATT and CDR2 SNEGSKA (reference sequence). CDR3 length equals 18 residues. With 3 bases clipped from V and 7 bases from J, the junction kept 21 bases outside the gene matches. The CDR3 is CSARGSRQGGGSGQPQHF. CDR3 DNA: TGCAGTGCTAGGGGAAGCAGACAGGGAGGTGGCTCGGGGCAGCCCCAGCATTTT.

In this sample, this clonotype turned up a few times. CDR3 amino acids: CAWGAGQGARETQYF. CDR3 sequence (DNA): TGTGCCTGGGGTGCAGGACAGGGGGCTCGGGAGACCCAGTACTTC. The V gene is TRBV30, the J gene TRBJ2-5, with 11 positions matching TRBD1. Per the germline V gene, CDR1 is GTSNPN and CDR2 is SVGIG (reference sequence). The length of the CDR3 is 15 residues. V was pared by 5 bases and J by 5 bases, with 10 bases of the junction left unmatched.

The CDR3 coding sequence is TGCAGTGCTAGACCAAGCGGGAGGATCTACGAGCAGTACTTC. It yields the protein CSARPSGRIYEQYF. The J gene is TRBJ2-7, the V gene TRBV20-1; TRBD2 matches at 9 bases. Germline V CDR1 and CDR2: DFQATT, SNEGSKA (reference sequence). The CDR3 totals 14 residues. Trimming removed 2 bases from V and 3 bases from J; junction bases left unmatched: 5.

The chain has TRBV6-2 or TRBV6-3 and TRBJ1-2; the D is unclear. Per the germline V gene, CDR1 is MNHEY and CDR2 is SVGEGT. Between the trimmed V and J ends, which lost 5 bases and 7 bases, there was a span of 17 bases. The length of the CDR3 is 14 residues. The CDR3 DNA sequence: TGTGCCAGCAGTAGGGCCCCGGAAACGGGTGGCTACACCTTC. Amino acid sequence: CASSRAPETGGYTF.

This clonotype has just a few counts. The chain recombines TRBV20-1 with TRBJ2-1, with no clear D. The germline V and J ends were trimmed by 3 bases and 5 bases, with 14 bases remaining between them. The CDR3 has 14 amino acids. Per germline, CDR1 DFQATT and CDR2 SNEGSKA (reference sequence). CDR3 sequence: CSASPGQQDNEQFF. CDR3 nucleotide sequence: TGCAGTGCTAGTCCAGGCCAGCAAGACAATGAGCAGTTCTTC.

The chain uses TRBV2 and TRBJ2-3, with D possibly being TRBD2 (5 bases). V shed 2 bases and J shed 0 bases, with 15 bases lying between them. This CDR3 contains 17 residues. Germline CDR1 and CDR2: SNHLY and FYNNEI. The CDR3 DNA reads as TGTGCCAGCAGTGAAAGAACGAGCGGAGGTAGCACAGATACGCAGTATTTT. Translated, it gives CASSERTSGGSTDTQYF.

About this clonotype itself: A read error may account for a junction end that differs from germline. The genes are TRBV7-7 and TRBJ2-1; TRBD2 is a possible D gene (6 bases). Germline loops: CDR1 SSHAT, CDR2 FNYEAQ (reference sequence). This CDR3 is 14 amino acids long. CDR3 loop: CASSLGGNLDEQFF. The CDR3 region has the DNA TGTGCTAGCAGCTTAGGCGGGAATCTAGATGAGCAGTTCTTC.

The chain uses TRBV7-9 and TRBJ2-4; 9 nucleotides line up with TRBD1. Germline values: CDR1 SEHNR, CDR2 FQNEAQ (reference sequence). J lost 0 bases, V lost 5 bases, and 5 bases had no gene match. The CDR3 is made up of 16 amino acids. The CDR3 here is CASSEGQGLAKNIQYF. CDR3 in DNA: TGTGCCAGCAGCGAAGGACAGGGGTTAGCCAAAAACATTCAGTACTTC.

In this sample, this clonotype turned up once. This chain connects TRBV20-1 to TRBJ2-5; 10 positions match TRBD2. Per the germline V gene, CDR1 is DFQATT and CDR2 is SNEGSKA (reference sequence). J was trimmed by 5 bases and V by 0 bases; bases with no gene match: 18. The CDR3 runs 19 residues. CDR3 nucleotides: TGCAGTGCTAGAGACCTCAACCCAACTCTAGCGGGAGTCTTGGAGACCCAGTACTTC. This translates into CSARDLNPTLAGVLETQYF.

This chain links TRBV2 with TRBJ2-3; D not certain. The germline gives CDR1 SNHLY, CDR2 FYNNEI. V lost 5 bases and J lost 6, with 6 bases in between. This CDR3 region has 11 residues. The CDR3 coding sequence is TGTGCCAGCAGTCCCCAGGATACGCAGTATTTT. It encodes CASSPQDTQYF.

The chain combines TRBV20-1 with TRBJ2-3; D possibly matches TRBD1 or TRBD2 (5 bases each). V was shortened by 4 bases and J by 3 bases, with 11 bases between the two germline ends. Germline V gene data show CDR1 as DFQATT and CDR2 as SNEGSKA (reference sequence). This CDR3 is built from 13 residues. The DNA of the CDR3 is TGCAGTGCTACCGGGACCACAACAGATACGCAGTATTTT. Its protein product is CSATGTTTDTQYF.

This clonotype was seen a handful of times. In DNA form, the CDR3 reads TGTGCCAGCAGTTTACGGGGGCTCGAGGAGACCCAGTACTTC. It translates to CASSLRGLEETQYF. The chain links TRBV27 to TRBJ2-5; tentatively, D is TRBD1 or TRBD2 (6 bases each). From germline, CDR1 is MNHEY and CDR2 SMNVEV (reference sequence). The length of the CDR3 is 14 residues. V lost 2 bases and J 5 bases, leaving 12 bases between the germline ends.

This clonotype was detected only a few times. This sequence joins TRBV20-1 and TRBJ1-2; D not certain. Trimming removed 5 bases from V and 2 bases from J, with 18 bases in between. In germline, CDR1 is DFQATT, CDR2 SNEGSKA (reference sequence). The CDR3 is made up of 15 amino acids. CDR3 bases: TGCAGTGCTCAGAGAGGCGCACGAGGAAACTATGGCTACACCTTC. Its protein is CSAQRGARGNYGYTF.

The V call is TRBV5-6, the J call TRBJ1-2, with a weak D call TRBD1 (5 bases). V was pared by 4 bases and J by 7 bases, with 17 bases between. This CDR3 comprises 14 residues. The germline gives CDR1 SGHDT, CDR2 YYEEEE. The CDR3 spells CASSLLGAGAGYTF. The CDR3 DNA follows: TGTGCCAGCAGCCTACTCGGGGCCGGGGCTGGCTACACCTTC.

Written as DNA, the CDR3 is TGTGCCAGTAGTTACGGAAGGGAAGAGACCCAGTACTTC. This gives the protein CASSYGREETQYF. The rearrangement joins TRBV19 to TRBJ2-5; D is undetermined. The CDR3 runs to 13 residues. Germline loops: CDR1 LNHDA, CDR2 SQIVND (reference sequence). Trimming stripped 5 bases from V and 3 bases from J, with 10 bases between.

This chain joins TRBV24-1 and TRBJ2-1, with 8 bases aligning to TRBD2. This CDR3 spans 16 amino acids. The ends lost 5 bases at V and 9 bases at J; junction bases unmatched: 14. Germline-derived CDR1 and CDR2 are KGHDR and SFDVKD. The CDR3 sequence: CATSAPSGQGDGEQFF. DNA for the CDR3: TGTGCCACCAGTGCCCCTAGCGGGCAAGGAGATGGTGAGCAGTTCTTC.

V is TRBV7-2 and J is TRBJ2-1; 8 nucleotides line up with TRBD2. The length of the CDR3 is 15 residues. V lost 3 bases to trimming and J lost 4 bases; unmatched junction nucleotides: 5. Germline CDR1 SGHTA, CDR2 FQGNSA. CDR3 nucleotides: TGTGCCAGCAGCTTGTCTAGCGGGCCATACAATGAGCAGTTCTTC. This sequence encodes CASSLSSGPYNEQFF.

The genes are TRBV27 and TRBJ2-2; TRBD1 matches at 7 bases. CDR1 and CDR2 (germline): MNHEY, SMNVEV (reference sequence). V was clipped by 6 bases and J by 4 bases; unmatched bases: 17. The CDR3 has 18 residues. The CDR3 protein is CASSFLSGGALSTGELFF. CDR3 sequence (DNA): TGTGCCAGCAGCTTCTTATCAGGGGGTGCTTTGAGCACCGGGGAGCTGTTTTTT.

The sample holds a few counts of this clonotype. The rearrangement uses TRBV20-1 and TRBJ1-5; a possible D gene is TRBD1 (6 bases). The CDR3 consists of 16 residues. The V gene's germline CDR1 is DFQATT and CDR2 SNEGSKA (reference sequence). With 2 bases removed from V and 0 bases from J, the gap between germline ends came to 14 bases. CDR3 loop: CSARRAGAGSNQPQHF. The CDR3 DNA follows: TGCAGTGCTAGAAGAGCAGGGGCGGGTAGCAATCAGCCCCAGCATTTT.

The chain has TRBV19 and TRBJ2-1, with 14 bases identical to TRBD2. The CDR3 extends over 14 amino acids. Germline V gene sequence: CDR1 LNHDA, CDR2 SQIVND (reference sequence). In DNA form, the CDR3 reads TGTGGATCCGGGACTAGCGGGAGCTACAATGAGCAGTTCTTC. Translated, it gives CGSGTSGSYNEQFF.

The chain is built from TRBV7-9 and TRBJ2-7; D is uncertain. V lost 1 base and J lost 0, with 7 bases in between. The CDR3 extends over 14 amino acids. Germline V lookup: CDR1 SEHNR, CDR2 FQNEAQ (reference sequence). CDR3 sequence (DNA): TGTGCCAGCAGCTTAGATGGCGGCTCCTACGAGCAGTACTTC. Encoded protein: CASSLDGGSYEQYF. The complete variable domain, with remaining parts taken from reference TRBV7-9 and TRBJ2-7, reads DTGVSQNPRHKITKRGQNVTFRCDPISEHNRLYWYRQTLGQGPEFLTYFQNEAQLEKSRLLSDRFSAERPKGSFSTLEIQRTEQGDSAMYLCASSLDGGSYEQYFGPGTRLTVT.